The clone carrying this T cell receptor beta chain has more than one count but fewer than ten. Its antigen is currently unknown. 13 Jbeta primers and 60 Vbeta primers were used for the PCR. Repertoires were generated with immunoSEQ multiplex PCR, while TCRdb's copy carries only in-frame clones and drops some. The sample lists some 130,000 clones; about four fifths were seen once. This entry is derived from a study of cytomegalovirus exposure and HLA in healthy donors. General study points: The dataset shows that most TCR sequences were rare, while some public TCRs occurred in many donors. Presence/absence analyses assumed roughly uniform sequencing depth across donors. Per published accounts, TCR beta sequences correctly predicted the HLA-A and HLA-B alleles of most subjects.

The TCR was taken from a man in his late teens or twenties in good health and CMV-seronegative. The sample taken for sequencing was PBMCs.

CDR3 sequence reads: CASSLEIAGVAKNIQYF. The CDR3 bases are TGCGCCAGCAGCTTGGAAATAGCGGGGGTAGCCAAAAACATTCAGTACTTC. V usage is TRBV5-1 and J usage is TRBJ2-4; 9 nucleotides align to TRBD2. The CDR3 covers 17 residues. V gave up 0 bases and J gave up 0 bases; unmatched junction bases: 4. Germline assignment: CDR1 SGHRS and CDR2 YFSETQ.